These 29 T cell receptor beta chains were all obtained from the same sample, sequenced in a study of siplizumab effects on memory and regulatory T cells. Only in-frame clones appear in the TCRdb table, and some are missing; sequencing was by immunoSEQ multiplex PCR. The sample lists around 110,000 clones; approximately 94% were seen once. The material sequenced was non-Treg CD4+ T cells sorted from blood. All receptors come from a human donor in good health.

The V gene is TRBV19, the J gene TRBJ1-2; no clear D. This CDR3 has 15 residues. Germline loops: CDR1 LNHDA, CDR2 SQIVND (reference sequence). Trimming shortened V by 7 bases and J by 6 bases, and 21 bases separated the two germline ends. CDR3 region: CASTQSSPKIDGYTF. CDR3 in DNA: TGTGCCAGTACTCAGTCTTCTCCAAAAATAGATGGCTACACCTTC.

Comments on this clone: Different DNA sequences within this sample yield the same CDR3. The chain combines TRBV29-1 with TRBJ2-7; TRBD1 aligns across 9 bases. Trimming at V came to 6 bases and at J to 5 bases, leaving 11 bases not matched to a gene. This CDR3 has 14 residues. Germline V gene sequence: CDR1 SQVTM, CDR2 ANQGSEA. CDR3 in amino acids: CSVAQGADWHEQYF. The CDR3, as DNA: TGCAGCGTCGCACAGGGGGCGGATTGGCACGAGCAGTACTTC.

The CDR3 nucleotides are TGTGCCAGCAGCCTAAGTGGCGGGAGGTATTACAATGAGCAGTTCTTC. It is translated as CASSLSGGRYYNEQFF. The V and J genes are TRBV11-2 and TRBJ2-1; 8 bases align to TRBD2. The CDR3 contains 16 residues. The V gene's germline CDR1 is SGHAT and CDR2 FQNNGV. With V trimmed by 5 bases and J by 4 bases, 10 bases remained unmatched.

The chain is built from TRBV19 and TRBJ2-3; TRBD2 might be the D (7 bases). CDR1 LNHDA and CDR2 SQIVND come from the germline V gene (reference sequence). The ends were cut back, 2 bases at V and 1 base at J, with 10 bases in the middle. There are 15 residues in the CDR3. CDR3 sequence: CASSIRGGGTDTQYF. CDR3 coding DNA: TGTGCCAGTAGTATAAGGGGGGGCGGCACAGATACGCAGTATTTT.

This rearrangement joins TRBV29-1 to TRBJ2-7; D is unclear. The V end was cut by 3 bases, the J end by 5 bases, with 11 bases between. The CDR3 sequence is 12 residues long. The germline gives CDR1 SQVTM, CDR2 ANQGSEA. The DNA of the CDR3 is TGCAGCGTTGAGGCCCTAACAGACGAGCAGTACTTC. This codes for CSVEALTDEQYF.

The CDR3 loop reads CASARDQETQYF. CDR3 nucleotide sequence: TGTGCCAGCGCCCGGGACCAAGAGACCCAGTACTTC. This chain connects TRBV18 to TRBJ2-5; D gene uncertain. The CDR3 runs 12 residues. Germline loops: CDR1 KGHSH, CDR2 LQKENI. V lost 8 bases and J 0 bases, leaving 7 bases between the germline ends. Filled out from reference TRBV18 and TRBJ2-5, the complete variable domain reads NAGVMQNPRHLVRRRGQEARLRCSPMKGHSHVYWYRQLPEEGLKFMVYLQKENIIDESGMPKERFSAEFPKEGPSILRIQQVVRGDSAAYFCASARDQETQYFGPGTRLLVL.

Comments on this clone: One end of the junction does not line up with germline, which may come from a read error. This chain links TRBV7-2 with TRBJ2-5; 12 bases map to TRBD2. CDR1 and CDR2 (germline): SGHTA, FQGNSA. CDR3 size: 14 residues. CDR3 amino acids: CASSLAGGRETQYF. The CDR3 DNA reads as TGTGCCAGCAGCCTAGCGGGGGGGCGTGAGACCCAGTACTTC. The full variable domain, with the rest looked up from reference TRBV7-2 and TRBJ2-5, is GAGVSQSPSNKVTEKGKDVELRCDPISGHTALYWYRQSLGQGLEFLIYFQGNSAPDKSGLPSDRFSAERTGGSVSTLTIQRTQQEDSAVYLCASSLAGGRETQYFGPGTRLLVL.

This chain links TRBV7-9 with TRBJ2-1; 8 positions agree with TRBD1. There are 14 residues in the CDR3. The junction had 3 bases not matched to a gene; V was cut back by 1 base and J by 7 bases. From germline, CDR1 is SEHNR and CDR2 FQNEAQ (reference sequence). DNA of the CDR3: TGTGCCAGCAGCTTAGGAGACAGGGGAAATGAGCAGTTCTTC. Translated, it gives CASSLGDRGNEQFF.

This chain links TRBV5-1 with TRBJ1-2; D is unclear. The CDR3 is 13 residues long. Trimming took off 0 bases at V and 8 bases at J, with 11 bases between the two ends. CDR1 is SGHRS and CDR2 is YFSETQ in the germline V gene. CDR3 sequence: CASSLALPEGYTF. The CDR3 DNA reads TGCGCCAGCAGCTTGGCCCTCCCGGAGGGCTACACCTTC.

The chain links TRBV28 to TRBJ1-1, with unresolved D. CDR3 length: 13 residues. The germline gives CDR1 MDHEN, CDR2 SYDVKM. V lost 6 bases and J 4 bases, leaving 12 bases between the germline ends. The CDR3: CASSPPRGTEAFF. CDR3 in DNA: TGTGCCAGCAGCCCCCCTCGGGGCACTGAAGCTTTCTTT.

This sequence joins TRBV4-1 and TRBJ2-5; maybe TRBD1 (6 bases). CDR3 length: 14 amino acids. Between the trimmed V and J ends, which lost 1 base and 3 bases, there was a span of 9 bases. The germline gives CDR1 MGHRA, CDR2 YSYEKL. This chain's CDR3 is CASSQGTVKETQYF. The CDR3 coding sequence is TGCGCCAGCAGCCAAGGGACAGTGAAAGAGACCCAGTACTTC.

The rearrangement uses TRBV18 and TRBJ1-6, with D possibly being TRBD1 (5 bases). CDR1 KGHSH and CDR2 LQKENI come from the germline V gene. The CDR3 sequence is 14 residues long. Trimming shortened V by 3 bases and J by 5 bases, and 8 bases separated the two germline ends. This CDR3 is CASSPTDHNSPLHF. Here the CDR3 DNA reads TGTGCCAGCTCACCGACAGATCATAATTCACCCCTCCACTTT.

The chain couples TRBV7-9 to TRBJ2-1, with 8 bases lining up with TRBD2. The CDR3 contains 14 residues. The V segment lost 5 bases and the J segment 8 bases; nucleotides outside the gene matches: 8. Per the germline V gene, CDR1 is SEHNR and CDR2 is FQNEAQ (reference sequence). The CDR3: CASSTRTSYHEQFF. CDR3 DNA sequence: TGTGCCAGCAGCACCCGGACTAGCTATCATGAGCAGTTCTTC.

V is TRBV10-1 and J is TRBJ1-2; D unclear. There are 13 residues in the CDR3. Germline loops: CDR1 WNHNN, CDR2 SYGVQD (reference sequence). Trimming took 0 bases from V and 13 from J, leaving 15 bases between them. The chain's CDR3 is CASSESGGGESTF. The CDR3 DNA reads as TGCGCCAGCAGTGAGTCTGGAGGCGGGGAGAGCACCTTC.

The V and J genes are TRBV6-5 and TRBJ1-5; weak D call: TRBD1 (5 bases). V dropped 5 bases and J dropped 4 bases, with 15 bases sitting between them. Germline CDR1 is MNHEY and CDR2 is SVGAGI. CDR3 size: 15 residues. The CDR3, as DNA: TGTGCCAGCAGTCCAGGGCTTGGAGGGAATCAGCCCCAGCATTTT. This sequence encodes CASSPGLGGNQPQHF.

The chain joins TRBV9 to TRBJ1-2; a weak D match, TRBD1 (6 bases). Trimming removed 5 bases from V and 8 bases from J, with 16 bases in between. The CDR3 consists of 13 residues. Germline V lookup: CDR1 SGDLS, CDR2 YYNGEE. In nucleotides, the CDR3 is TGTGCCAGCAGTGAGGGGGACCTGGGCGGCTACACCTTC. Residues: CASSEGDLGGYTF.

The chain uses TRBV27 and TRBJ2-7; D gene ambiguous. V was pared by 5 bases and J by 2 bases, with 13 bases between. The CDR3 consists of 14 residues. Germline V gene data show CDR1 as MNHEY and CDR2 as SMNVEV (reference sequence). The CDR3 region has the DNA TGTGCCAGCAGTCCTAATCGGGTTCCCTACGAGCAGTACTTC. Residues: CASSPNRVPYEQYF.

This chain joins TRBV11-2 and TRBJ2-2; 8 nucleotides align to TRBD2. This CDR3 contains 16 residues. Losses at the gene ends were 2 bases for V and 4 bases for J; bases not matched to a gene: 6. Germline lookup yields CDR1 SGHAT and CDR2 FQNNGV. In nucleotides, the CDR3 is TGTGCCAGCAGCTTATGGGGAGCGGGAGCCACCGGGGAGCTGTTTTTT. Its protein is CASSLWGAGATGELFF.

The gene calls are TRBV2 and TRBJ1-2, with D perhaps TRBD1 (5 bases). Trimming cost V 9 bases and J 4 bases, with 18 bases left between them. Germline-derived CDR1 and CDR2 are SNHLY and FYNNEI. This CDR3 spans 14 amino acids. The CDR3: CASSQGVGFYGYTF. The CDR3 bases are TGTGCCAGTAGCCAGGGAGTAGGCTTCTATGGCTACACCTTC.

This clone was found once. The chain has TRBV6-1 and TRBJ2-5; TRBD1 is a possible D gene (7 bases). The germline V and J ends were trimmed by 10 bases and 2 bases, with 17 bases remaining between them. The CDR3 covers 14 residues. CDR1 is MNHNS and CDR2 is SASEGT in the germline V gene. The CDR3, as DNA: TGTGCCATCAGGGGGGCGTGGGGACAAGAGACCCAGTACTTC. Translated: CAIRGAWGQETQYF.

In its sample, this clone was seen a few times. The chain couples TRBV5-8 to TRBJ1-1, with 9 bases lining up with TRBD1. Germline V lookup: CDR1 SGHTS, CDR2 YDEGEE. V lost 3 bases, J lost 6 bases, and 15 bases stayed unmatched. The CDR3 is 17 amino acids. CDR3 DNA: TGTGCCAGCAGCTCGACCGGGACAGGGCCCTTTACGGCTGAAGCTTTCTTT. Translation: CASSSTGTGPFTAEAFF.

V usage is TRBV10-3 and J usage is TRBJ1-3; TRBD1 matches 9 bases. Trimming took 8 bases from V and 2 from J; bases not matched to a gene: 4. CDR3 length: 14 residues. CDR1 and CDR2 from the germline V gene are ENHRY and SYGVKD. The CDR3 spells CAIGGTGTGNTIYF. As DNA, the CDR3 is TGTGCCATCGGCGGGACAGGGACTGGAAACACCATATATTTT.

In its sample, this clone was seen once. The gene calls are TRBV18 and TRBJ2-7; TRBD1 aligns across 11 bases. CDR1 is KGHSH and CDR2 is LQKENI in the germline V gene. This CDR3 has 15 amino acids. J was trimmed by 3 bases and V by 2 bases; bases with no gene match: 3. In nucleotides, the CDR3 is TGTGCCAGCTCACCAGGGACAGGGGGGAACTACGAGCAGTACTTC. Its protein product is CASSPGTGGNYEQYF.

This rearrangement joins TRBV7-9 to TRBJ2-3; 9 nucleotides match TRBD1. The V and J ends lost 5 bases and 0 bases, in that order; junction bases with no gene match: 9. The CDR3 is made up of 17 amino acids. Per germline, CDR1 SEHNR and CDR2 FQNEAQ (reference sequence). This CDR3 reads CASSPDRGNPSTDTQYF. DNA for the CDR3: TGTGCCAGCAGCCCGGACAGGGGAAACCCTAGCACAGATACGCAGTATTTT.

The chain couples TRBV10-3 to TRBJ1-1; D might be TRBD1 (5 bases). This CDR3 has 14 amino acids. Germline V gene sequence: CDR1 ENHRY, CDR2 SYGVKD. V lost 2 bases and J 5 bases, leaving 12 bases between the germline ends. CDR3 residues: CAISEEQGRTEAFF. The CDR3 DNA is TGTGCCATCAGTGAGGAGCAGGGTAGGACTGAAGCTTTCTTT.

V usage is TRBV6-6 and J usage is TRBJ1-3; D is uncertain. The CDR3 covers 15 residues. V gave up 7 bases and J gave up 1 base, with 14 bases separating them. Germline CDR1 reads MNHNY; CDR2 reads SVGAGI (reference sequence). In DNA, the CDR3 is TGTGCCAGCACCAACGACGTCCTATCTGGAAACACCATATATTTT. It is translated as CASTNDVLSGNTIYF.

The CDR3 nucleotides read TGCGCCAGCAGCCCCGGGGAAGGGGGACGGAAGACGCAGTATTTT. Translating gives CASSPGEGGRKTQYF. The chain has TRBV5-1 and TRBJ2-3, with D possibly TRBD1 on 6 matching bases. The length of the CDR3 is 15 residues. Per germline, CDR1 SGHRS and CDR2 YFSETQ. Trimming left V 4 bases short and J 9 bases short, with 21 bases between. Complete variable domain (other parts from reference TRBV5-1 and TRBJ2-3): KAGVTQTPRYLIKTRGQQVTLSCSPISGHRSVSWYQQTPGQGLQFLFEYFSETQRNKGNFPGRFSGRQFSNSRSEMNVSTLELGDSALYLCASSPGEGGRKTQYFGPGTRLTVL.

This clone was recorded only once. The rearrangement links TRBV5-4 to TRBJ1-2, with TRBD1 matching over 7 bases. Germline lookup yields CDR1 SGHNT and CDR2 YYREEE (reference sequence). This CDR3 region has 16 residues. V trimming: 2 bases; J trimming: 5 bases; junction bases outside the gene matches: 12. The CDR3 DNA reads as TGTGCCAGCAGCTTTGGGGCGGGGACAGCTGTTTATGGCTACACCTTC. It encodes CASSFGAGTAVYGYTF.

A single count supports this clone. The rearrangement joins TRBV7-8 to TRBJ2-7; D is perhaps TRBD1 (5 bases). This CDR3 comprises 13 residues. With 1 base removed from V and 6 bases from J, the gap between germline ends came to 10 bases. Germline V CDR1 and CDR2: SGHVS, FQNEAQ. In DNA, the CDR3 is TGTGCCAGCAGCTTAGGGACATCTCGCGAGCAGTACTTC. Amino acid sequence: CASSLGTSREQYF. Using reference TRBV7-8 and TRBJ2-7 for the parts outside the CDR3, the full variable domain is GAGVSQSPRYKVAKRGQDVALRCDPISGHVSLFWYQQALGQGPEFLTYFQNEAQLDKSGLPSDRFFAERPEGSVSTLKIQRTQQEDSAVYLCASSLGTSREQYFGPGTRLTVT.